The rows below give T cell receptor beta chains drawn from one sample of a study of shared clonotypes between healthy human individuals. Produced via immunoSEQ multiplex PCR; TCRdb's table is partial and in-frame only. The sample includes over 850,000 clones, 70% to 80% of them seen just once. The source material was memory CD4+ T cells from PBMCs. Receptors originate from a man aged 18 to 30 in good health. Some clones in this sample may be carry-over from other donors' samples. Each CDR3 is given with its conserved first and last residue. A D gene is named only where the DNA matches it firmly. Clone sizes are given selectively: once, few, many, or a class where the clone is expanded.

v_gene	j_gene	d_gene	abundance	CDR3aa	CDR3nt
TRBV15	TRBJ2-3	NA	many	CATSRQSGGQKDTQYF	TGTGCCACCAGCAGACAGTCTGGGGGGCAGAAAGATACGCAGTATTTT
TRBV7-8	TRBJ2-1	TRBD1	NA	CASSLGSTGGKGEQFF	TGTGCCAGCAGCTTGGGTTCGACAGGGGGTAAGGGGGAGCAGTTCTTC
TRBV6-5	TRBJ2-5	NA	once	CASSYGGGETQYF	TGTGCCAGCAGTTACGGTGGGGGAGAGACCCAGTACTTC
TRBV28	TRBJ2-7	TRBD1	few	CASMRQGAEEQYF	TGTGCCAGCATGAGGCAGGGGGCGGAAGAGCAGTACTTC
TRBV6-5	TRBJ1-2	NA	NA	CASSRQGFGYTF	TGTGCCAGCAGCCGCCAGGGCTTCGGCTACACCTTC
TRBV4-1	TRBJ2-6	NA	once	CASSQSTRPSGANVLTF	TGCGCCAGCAGCCAATCGACTAGACCCTCTGGGGCCAACGTCCTGACTTTC
TRBV20-1	TRBJ2-5	TRBD1	NA	CSTGTEETQYF	TGCAGCACCGGGACAGAAGAGACCCAGTACTTC
TRBV5-6	TRBJ2-7	NA	once	CASSSRKGRASEQYF	TGTGCCAGCAGCTCCCGTAAAGGTAGGGCGAGCGAGCAGTACTTC
TRBV7-9	TRBJ1-2	NA	NA	CASSLIRASKNYGYTF	TGTGCCAGCAGCTTAATCAGGGCAAGTAAAAACTATGGCTACACCTTC
TRBV14	TRBJ2-2	NA	NA	CASSQDRRPGELFF	TGTGCCAGCAGCCAAGATCGTCGACCCGGGGAGCTGTTTTTT
TRBV29-1	TRBJ1-4	NA	NA	CSVTIRYGVEKLFF	TGCAGCGTGACAATACGTTACGGGGTTGAAAAACTGTTTTTT
TRBV27	TRBJ2-3	TRBD2	NA	CASTRIAGGPDTQYF	TGTGCCAGCACCCGAATAGCGGGAGGCCCAGATACGCAGTATTTT
TRBV2	TRBJ2-7	NA	NA	CASSERLIHYEQYF	TGTGCCAGCAGTGAACGACTGATCCACTACGAGCAGTACTTC
TRBV2	TRBJ2-1	NA	few	CASNPTAEQFF	TGTGCCAGCAACCCGACGGCTGAGCAGTTCTTC
TRBV6-5	TRBJ2-4	TRBD2	NA	CASSKTSFRGDF	TGTGCCAGCAGCAAGACTAGCTTCCGAGGGGACTTC
TRBV5-1	TRBJ2-2	NA	NA	CASSLEVLGYNTGELFF	TGCGCCAGCAGCTTGGAGGTACTAGGTTATAACACCGGGGAGCTGTTTTTT
TRBV10-3	TRBJ1-1	NA	few	CAISEFPTGGLNTEAFF	TGTGCCATCAGTGAGTTCCCGACAGGAGGATTGAACACTGAAGCTTTCTTT
TRBV28	TRBJ2-1	NA	NA	CASTLWGESSYNEQFF	TGTGCCAGCACCTTATGGGGTGAGAGCTCCTACAATGAGCAGTTCTTC
TRBV19	TRBJ2-7	NA	NA	CASSIERRSYEQYF	TGTGCCAGTAGTATAGAACGCAGGAGCTACGAGCAGTACTTC
TRBV7-6	TRBJ2-5	NA	NA	CASSLFQGQETQYF	TGTGCCAGCAGCCTCTTCCAGGGACAAGAGACCCAGTACTTC
TRBV7-6	TRBJ1-3	NA	NA	CASSLGGTAGNTIYF	TGTGCCAGCAGCTTAGGAGGGACTGCTGGAAACACCATATATTTT
TRBV6-1	TRBJ1-2	TRBD1	NA	CASSPDRAGGYTF	TGTGCCAGCAGTCCGGACAGGGCTGGAGGCTACACCTTC
TRBV6-1	TRBJ2-5	TRBD1	NA	CASRPRDSQETQYF	TGTGCCAGCAGGCCCCGGGACAGCCAAGAGACCCAGTACTTC
TRBV5-1	TRBJ2-5	NA	NA	CASSSTDPRGTQYF	TGCGCCAGCAGCTCCACGGACCCCCGGGGGACCCAGTACTTC
TRBV4-1	TRBJ2-7	TRBD2	few	CASSQESGLAGHYEQYF	TGCGCCAGCAGCCAAGAAAGTGGGCTAGCGGGACACTACGAGCAGTACTTC
TRBV28	TRBJ1-2	NA	NA	CASSLGGASYGYTF	TGTGCCAGCAGTTTGGGGGGCGCCTCGTATGGCTACACCTTC
TRBV5-1	TRBJ2-1	NA	few	CASGYSGTGENEQFF	TGCGCCAGCGGATATTCCGGGACGGGCGAGAATGAGCAGTTCTTC
TRBV11-2	TRBJ1-2	NA	NA	CASSLAGGGAYGYTF	TGTGCCAGCAGCTTAGCTGGCGGGGGGGCCTATGGCTACACCTTC
TRBV28	TRBJ1-4	NA	NA	CASSLYSNNEKLFF	TGTGCCAGCAGTTTATACAGCAATAATGAAAAACTGTTTTTT
TRBV29-1	TRBJ1-5	NA	few	CSVGGNRENQPQHF	TGCAGCGTTGGGGGGAACAGGGAAAATCAGCCCCAGCATTTT
TRBV30	TRBJ2-3	TRBD1	once	CAWNRGRSTDTQYF	TGTGCCTGGAACAGGGGAAGGAGCACAGATACGCAGTATTTT
TRBV14	TRBJ1-2	NA	NA	CASSQDWAGGGYTF	TGTGCCAGCAGCCAAGATTGGGCGGGCGGGGGCTACACCTTC
TRBV2	TRBJ2-7	TRBD1	NA	CASSEAGTGSSYEQYF	TGTGCCAGCAGTGAAGCGGGGACAGGGAGCTCCTACGAGCAGTACTTC
TRBV30	TRBJ2-3	NA	NA	CAWRVGRDTQYF	TGTGCCTGGAGGGTGGGCCGGGATACGCAGTATTTT
TRBV6-5	TRBJ1-1	NA	NA	CASRNWEARNTEAFF	TGTGCCAGCAGAAACTGGGAAGCACGGAACACTGAAGCTTTCTTT